The present entry profiles one T cell receptor beta chain with its context. No antigen is known for it. CDR3 size: 16 residues. The V gene's germline CDR1 is WSHSY and CDR2 SAAADI. V was clipped by 2 bases and J by 11 bases, with 22 bases between them. The entry originates in a study of cytomegalovirus exposure and HLA in healthy donors. Study observations and caveats: TCR beta chains numbering more than 150 were designated cytomegalovirus-associated. Rare TCR sequences dominated, though some public TCRs recurred in many donors.

Method: immunoSEQ multiplex PCR; TCRdb's copy keeps in-frame clones and lacks some. This sample yields around 170,000 clones, of which around 85% are seen a single time; roughly 15% belongs to the top ten. Sequenced input: PBMCs. This chain links TRBV10-2 with TRBJ1-5; D is possibly TRBD1 (6 bases). This sequence was found in a young man in good health and CMV-seropositive. Written as DNA, the CDR3 is TGCGCCAGCAGTGAGGAAGGCGGCCAGGGGCGAATGTCCCAGCATTTT. Translated: CASSEEGGQGRMSQHF.